Listed below are T cell receptor beta chains from one sample, sequenced in a study of shared T cell receptors in the human thymus. Profiling relied on immunoSEQ multiplex PCR, and the TCRdb table lists in-frame clones only, not all of them. The repertoire consists of hundreds of thousands of clones, with 95% occurring once and the leading ten covering around 0.018%. Input material: thymocytes. The receptors originated from a human donor. The CDR3 runs from the conserved cysteine through the conserved F or W. The order of the fields is D gene, V gene, clone size, J gene, CDR3 DNA, CDR3 protein. A D gene is named only where the DNA matches it firmly. Clone size appears in some rows only: once, few, many, or a class for an expanded clone.

TRBD2	TRBV4-1	-	TRBJ2-7	TGCGCCAGCAGCCTGAGGGAGGGCCTAGCGGGACCAAGACGCGATGGAAAGCAGTACTTC	CASSLREGLAGPRRDGKQYF
-	TRBV5-1	-	TRBJ2-4	TGCGCCAGCAGCCCCGACTTAGTCCCCATAACCCTAGCCAAAAACATTCAGTACTTC	CASSPDLVPITLAKNIQYF
TRBD1	TRBV7-9	-	TRBJ1-4	TGTGCCAGCAGCTCGCCCCCCGTAAAGACAGGGGGCGAAAAACTGTTTTTT	CASSSPPVKTGGEKLFF
TRBD1	TRBV7-9	-	TRBJ1-2	TGTGCCAGCAGCTACCTTTGGAGGGGGCTGCTGGACTATGGCTACACCTTC	CASSYLWRGLLDYGYTF
TRBD1	TRBV11-3	-	TRBJ1-5	TGTGCCAGCAGCTTAGAACTGACAGGGGTATTCAATCAGCCCCAGCATTTT	CASSLELTGVFNQPQHF
TRBD1	TRBV27	once	TRBJ1-2	TGTGCCAGCAGTCCCCCGGGACAGGGTAACTATGGCTACACCTTC	CASSPPGQGNYGYTF
-	TRBV21-1	-	TRBJ2-5	TGTGCCAGCAGCAAAGAGAAAGGACTAGCGGGAGGGCAGACCCAGTACTTC	CASSKEKGLAGGQTQYF
-	TRBV29-1	-	TRBJ2-6	TGCAGCGTCCCAGGTTGGGGGGCCAACGTCCTGACTTTC	CSVPGWGANVLTF
-	TRBV28	-	TRBJ2-5	TGTGCCAGCAGTTTAATTGGAAGCCTCCAAGAGACCCAGTACTTC	CASSLIGSLQETQYF
-	TRBV6-5	-	TRBJ1-1	TGTGCCAGCCAGGAGGGATTGAACACTGAAGCTTTCTTT	CASQEGLNTEAFF
-	TRBV6-5	-	TRBJ2-5	TGTGCCAGCAGACCTACGTGGGGTTTGGAGACCCAGTACTTC	CASRPTWGLETQYF
TRBD2	TRBV2	-	TRBJ2-1	TGTGCCAGCAGTGGCGGGACAGTCACGGGACTAGCGGGATTTTCGAGGTACAATGAGCAGTTCTTC	CASSGGTVTGLAGFSRYNEQFF
TRBD2	TRBV19	-	TRBJ2-1	TGTGCCAGTAGTTTTTCCGGCGGGAGGTACAGTATCGCTCGGTTCTTC	CASSFSGGRYSIARFF
-	TRBV7-9	-	TRBJ1-1	TGTGCCAGCAGCCCGGGACTCAAGAACACTGAAGCTTTCTTT	CASSPGLKNTEAFF
TRBD2	TRBV4-2	-	TRBJ2-1	TGTGCCAGCAGCCAAGATATGGACAGGGGGACTAGCGGGAGAGGGATCTCATCCTACAATGAGCAGTTCTTC	CASSQDMDRGTSGRGISSYNEQFF
-	TRBV4-1	-	TRBJ2-3	TGCGCCAGCAGCCAAGTTGGCTCCATTGTAGATACGCAGTATTTT	CASSQVGSIVDTQYF
-	TRBV6-5	-	TRBJ2-1	TGTGCCAGCAGTCCCCGGGTCTCCTACAATGAGCAGTTCTTC	CASSPRVSYNEQFF
TRBD2	TRBV19	-	TRBJ2-7	TGTGCCAGTAGTCCCCGGACTAGCGGGTTATACTCCTACGAGCAGTACTTC	CASSPRTSGLYSYEQYF
-	TRBV6-4	-	TRBJ1-1	TGTGCCAGCAGTGACTCGCCGGGACGGAGGAACACTGAAGCTTTCTTT	CASSDSPGRRNTEAFF
TRBD2	TRBV28	-	TRBJ2-1	TGTGCCAGCAGGAGACTAGCGTCCTACAATGAGCAGTTCTTC	CASRRLASYNEQFF
-	TRBV6-1	once	TRBJ2-2	TGTGCCAGCAGTGAAATAGGTAACAGTGGAGGGGGCACCGGGGAGCTGTTTTTT	CASSEIGNSGGGTGELFF
TRBD2	TRBV4-3	-	TRBJ2-1	TGCGCCAGCAGCCCACTAGCGGGAGAAACCTACAATGAGCAGTTCTTC	CASSPLAGETYNEQFF
TRBD1	TRBV6-5	-	TRBJ2-7	TGTGCCAGCAGGGACAGGGGGCGCCGGTACGAGCAGTACTTC	CASRDRGRRYEQYF
-	TRBV6-5	-	TRBJ1-2	TGTGCCGTCCCCTCGGGGGGAGCTAACTATGGCTACACCTTC	CAVPSGGANYGYTF
-	TRBV30	-	TRBJ2-7	TGTGCCTGGAGCCAATACCGGAGCGCCCACGAGCAGTACTTC	CAWSQYRSAHEQYF
-	TRBV11-2	-	TRBJ2-3	TGTGCCAGCAGCGAGCACGGAGATACGCAGTATTTT	CASSEHGDTQYF
TRBD1	TRBV28	-	TRBJ2-7	TGTGCCAGCAGGCACGACTCCTACAGGGGGCCCTCCTACGAGCAGTACTTC	CASRHDSYRGPSYEQYF
-	TRBV28	-	TRBJ2-5	TGTGCCAGCAGAGAAGGACAGTTACGAGAGACCCAGTACTTC	CASREGQLRETQYF
-	TRBV7-3	-	TRBJ2-1	TGTGCCAGCAGCTTAACCCTGGTGGGGGCGCATATTAATGAGCAGTTCTTC	CASSLTLVGAHINEQFF
-	TRBV5-1	-	TRBJ1-4	TGCGCCAGCAGCTTCCGCTATGAGACAGGCGTCGCAACTAATGAAAAACTGTTTTTT	CASSFRYETGVATNEKLFF
-	TRBV4-3	-	TRBJ1-5	TGCGCCAGCAGCCAAGATCACGAAAATTTTTGGGACAATCAGCCCCAGCATTTT	CASSQDHENFWDNQPQHF
TRBD2	TRBV4-2	-	TRBJ2-1	TGTGCCAGCAGCCAAGACGGGAGCGGGAGAAACAATGAGCAGTTCTTC	CASSQDGSGRNNEQFF
-	TRBV10-3	-	TRBJ2-6	TGTGCCATCAGTAATACTTCTGGGGCCAACGTCCTGACTTTC	CAISNTSGANVLTF
TRBD2	TRBV7-9	-	TRBJ2-1	TGTGCCAGCAGCCCCGCCTGGACTAGCGGGTCTTGCAATGAGCAGTTCTTC	CASSPAWTSGSCNEQFF
-	TRBV4-1	-	TRBJ2-2	TGCGCCAGCAGCCAAGAGGGGGCTGACACCGGGGAGCTGTTTTTT	CASSQEGADTGELFF